Shown below are 31 T cell receptor beta chains from a single sample sequenced in a study of early T cells in non-severe SARS-CoV-2 infection (dated by TCRdb to about 2021). Libraries came from 5' RACE. The sequencer listed for this sample is NextSeq 500. Through fastp at Q25 and MiXCR, TCRdb rebuilt clones from the public reads, retaining in-frame beta chains. Each CDR3 protein appears once, grouped with its most common genes and DNA. The sample table contains 53,000 or so distinct CDR3 sequences; only one count was recorded for approximately 9.8% of them. The ten largest clones take up about 8.3% of the sample. The sample comprised whole blood. Receptors originate from an adult who was a healthcare worker with PCR-confirmed SARS-CoV-2 infection or an uninfected control (not recorded which).

Here the CDR3 reads CANRRDSGANVLTF. Written as DNA, the CDR3 is TGTGCCAACCGACGGGACTCTGGGGCCAACGTCCTGACTTTC. The chain employs TRBV6-1 and TRBJ2-6; D is perhaps TRBD2 (5 bases). CDR3 length equals 14 residues. Germline V gene lookup returns CDR1 MNHNS and CDR2 SASEGT. With 10 bases removed from V and 0 bases from J, the gap between germline ends came to 10 bases.

As regards this clonotype: Germline and junction disagree at one end, which may indicate a read error. As DNA, the CDR3 is TGTGCCAGTAGTATTGGTGGTAGCGGTTACACCGTGGAGCTGTTTTTT. Translation: CASSIGGSGYTVELFF. The gene calls are TRBV19 and TRBJ2-2; a possible D gene is TRBD2 (6 bases). Germline loops: CDR1 LNHDA, CDR2 SQIVND (reference sequence). The CDR3 sequence is 16 residues long.

There are a few counts of this clonotype. CDR3 protein: CASAGLLDTQYF. Written as DNA, the CDR3 is TGTGCCAGCGCGGGACTTCTAGATACGCAGTATTTT. The chain couples TRBV7-6 to TRBJ2-3; tentative D call: TRBD2 (6 bases). Trimming cost V 8 bases and J 5 bases, with 11 bases left between them. CDR1 is SGHVS and CDR2 is FNYEAQ in the germline V gene. The CDR3 totals 12 residues.

This clonotype was counted ten times or more. CDR3 region: CASSPGMQPNYGYTF. DNA for the CDR3: TGTGCCAGTAGTCCAGGCATGCAACCTAACTATGGCTACACCTTC. V usage is TRBV19 and J usage is TRBJ1-2, with no clear D. Trimming shortened V by 5 bases and J by 0 bases, and 13 bases separated the two germline ends. CDR3 length: 15 amino acids. Per the germline V gene, CDR1 is LNHDA and CDR2 is SQIVND (reference sequence).

This clonotype was detected a few times. V usage is TRBV29-1 and J usage is TRBJ1-3; D remains unclear. The germline gives CDR1 SQVTM, CDR2 ANQGSEA. This CDR3 region has 14 residues. V lost 4 bases and J 4 bases, leaving 14 bases between the germline ends. In nucleotides, the CDR3 is TGCAGCGTTGCCATCGCGGCGGGAGGAAACACCATATATTTT. Translating it yields CSVAIAAGGNTIYF.

This clonotype has at least ten counts. The CDR3: CASKWTRPDEQYF. CDR3 sequence (DNA): TGTGCCAGCAAGTGGACTAGGCCTGACGAGCAGTACTTC. This rearrangement joins TRBV2 to TRBJ2-7; 7 bases align to TRBD2. The ends lost 7 bases at V and 5 bases at J; junction bases unmatched: 8. This CDR3 spans 13 amino acids. Per the germline V gene, CDR1 is SNHLY and CDR2 is FYNNEI.

DNA for the CDR3: TGTGCCAGCAGCGTAGAGGGAGGGCTTAACTATGGCTACACCTTC. This gives the protein CASSVEGGLNYGYTF. The chain combines TRBV9 with TRBJ1-2; D uncertain. V lost 0 bases and J 1 base, leaving 10 bases between the germline ends. CDR1 is SGDLS and CDR2 is YYNGEE in the germline V gene. The CDR3 covers 15 residues.

This clonotype was seen many times. In nucleotides, the CDR3 is TGTGCCAGCTCACCCGGACTAGCGGGGGCCGGTACAGATACGCAGTATTTT. Its protein is CASSPGLAGAGTDTQYF. The J gene is TRBJ2-3, the V gene TRBV18; TRBD2 agrees at 13 bases. After removal of 3 bases from V and 3 bases from J, the junction contained 6 bases not matched to a gene. Germline V lookup: CDR1 KGHSH, CDR2 LQKENI. CDR3 length equals 17 residues.

This clonotype appeared a few times. This chain links TRBV7-2 with TRBJ2-1; D might be TRBD2 (5 bases). Germline V lookup: CDR1 SGHTA, CDR2 FQGNSA. V was clipped by 1 base and J by 10 bases, with 14 bases between them. The CDR3 loop spans 14 amino acids. DNA of the CDR3: TGTGCCAGCAGCTTAGGGTGGGCCCCGGGGGAGCAGTTCTTC. Its translation: CASSLGWAPGEQFF.

This clonotype has at least ten counts. The rearrangement links TRBV11-2 to TRBJ2-7, with D maybe TRBD2 (6 bases). CDR3 length: 14 residues. The germline V and J ends were trimmed by 6 bases and 2 bases, with 14 bases remaining between them. Germline CDR1 is SGHAT and CDR2 is FQNNGV. In DNA form, the CDR3 reads TGTGCCAGCAGAGGGAGGCCCATTACCTACGAGCAGTACTTC. The encoded protein is CASRGRPITYEQYF. The whole variable domain, remainder taken from reference TRBV11-2 and TRBJ2-7, is EAGVAQSPRYKIIEKRQSVAFWCNPISGHATLYWYQQILGQGPKLLIQFQNNGVVDDSQLPKDRFSAERLKGVDSTLKIQPAKLEDSAVYLCASRGRPITYEQYFGPGTRLTVT.

The rearrangement joins TRBV11-2 to TRBJ1-1; 7 bases agree with TRBD1. The CDR3 runs 13 residues. Per the germline V gene, CDR1 is SGHAT and CDR2 is FQNNGV. V was clipped by 7 bases and J by 4 bases; unmatched bases: 6. The CDR3 nucleotides read TGTGCCAGCACCCTACAGGGGCTCACTGAAGCTTTCTTT. Translation gives CASTLQGLTEAFF.

This clonotype was seen only a few times. This chain uses TRBV29-1 with TRBJ1-2; D remains unclear. The CDR3 length is 12 residues. V was shortened by 0 bases and J by 5 bases, with 7 bases between the two germline ends. CDR1 SQVTM and CDR2 ANQGSEA come from the germline V gene. The CDR3 is CSVEDPMYGYTF. DNA of the CDR3: TGCAGCGTTGAAGATCCTATGTATGGCTACACCTTC. Drawing the rest from reference TRBV29-1 and TRBJ1-2, the complete variable domain is SAVISQKPSRDICQRGTSLTIQCQVDSQVTMMFWYRQQPGQSLTLIATANQGSEATYESGFVIDKFPISRPNLTFSTLTVSNMSPEDSSIYLCSVEDPMYGYTFGSGTRLTVV.

This clonotype was seen ten or more times. The chain combines TRBV11-2 with TRBJ2-1; 8 bases agree with TRBD1. From germline, CDR1 is SGHAT and CDR2 FQNNGV. V shed 5 bases, J shed 6 bases, and the junction held 18 bases outside the gene matches. The CDR3 runs to 18 residues. The CDR3 sequence: CASSPNTRDRGEGNEQFF. DNA for the CDR3: TGTGCCAGCAGCCCCAACACCCGCGACAGGGGCGAGGGCAATGAGCAGTTCTTC.

This clonotype was recorded at least ten times. The chain recombines TRBV7-6 with TRBJ2-1; D is perhaps TRBD1 or TRBD2 (5 bases each). V was pared by 4 bases and J by 4 bases, with 14 bases between. Germline CDR1 SGHVS, CDR2 FNYEAQ. The CDR3 loop spans 15 amino acids. Here the CDR3 DNA reads TGTGCCAGCAGCTCGGCCCGGGACCGATACAATGAGCAGTTCTTC. It specifies CASSSARDRYNEQFF. Filled out from reference TRBV7-6 and TRBJ2-1, the complete variable domain reads GAGVSQSPRYKVTKRGQDVALRCDPISGHVSLYWYRQALGQGPEFLTYFNYEAQQDKSGLPNDRFSAERPEGSISTLTIQRTEQRDSAMYRCASSSARDRYNEQFFGPGTRLTVL.

For this clonotype: This may be a read error: a much more frequent sequence differs by one nucleotide. This chain uses TRBV12-3 or TRBV12-4 with TRBJ2-3; TRBD2 agrees at 10 bases. The CDR3 spans 15 residues. The chain's CDR3 is CASSSRTSGTVTQYF. The DNA of the CDR3 is TGTGCCAGCAGTTCGAGGACTAGCGGCACAGTTACGCAGTATTTT.

This clonotype was seen only a few times. This chain uses TRBV6-2 or TRBV6-3 with TRBJ2-2; 9 bases match TRBD2. The CDR3 is made up of 16 amino acids. The J segment lost 6 bases and the V segment lost 3 bases, leaving 8 bases of the junction unmatched. Germline assignment: CDR1 MNHEY and CDR2 SVGEGT. The CDR3 DNA is TGTGCCAGCAGTTATGGAGGCGGGAGGGCCTCCGGGGAGCTGTTTTTT. Protein sequence: CASSYGGGRASGELFF.

The chain has TRBV10-3 and TRBJ2-1; D unresolved. The CDR3 runs 13 residues. Deletions cut 2 bases from V and 15 bases from J, with 17 bases between. CDR1 and CDR2 (germline): ENHRY, SYGVKD. The CDR3 region is CAISERASSERFF. CDR3 nucleotide sequence: TGTGCCATCAGTGAGAGAGCAAGCAGCGAACGGTTCTTC.

This clonotype was found many times. The genes are TRBV6-5 and TRBJ1-5, with TRBD1 identical over 8 bases. CDR1 MNHEY and CDR2 SVGAGI come from the germline V gene. The CDR3 is made up of 15 amino acids. V dropped 7 bases and J dropped 3; count of bases not matched to a gene: 8. The CDR3 protein is CASKQDRDYNQPQHF. The DNA for the CDR3 is TGTGCCAGCAAGCAGGACAGGGACTACAATCAGCCCCAGCATTTT.

This chain links TRBV6-5 with TRBJ1-6; a weak D match, TRBD1 (6 bases). Deletions cut 5 bases from V and 6 bases from J, with 8 bases between. Looked up from germline, CDR1 is MNHEY and CDR2 is SVGAGI. This CDR3 spans 13 amino acids. The CDR3 DNA reads as TGTGCCAGCAGTCGGGACATTAATTCACCCCTCCACTTT. Translated, it gives CASSRDINSPLHF.

This clonotype was observed a handful of times. The gene calls are TRBV18 and TRBJ2-6, with D tentatively TRBD1 (6 bases). Trimming stripped 3 bases from V and 4 bases from J, with 16 bases between. The CDR3 totals 17 residues. Germline CDR1 is KGHSH and CDR2 is LQKENI. CDR3 protein: CASSPSQGTGGANVLTF. CDR3 nucleotides: TGTGCCAGCTCACCTTCACAGGGAACCGGAGGGGCCAACGTCCTGACTTTC.

The chain uses TRBV5-1 and TRBJ2-7; possibly TRBD1 for D (6 bases). Germline CDR1 and CDR2: SGHRS and YFSETQ. The CDR3 length is 14 residues. V was pared by 0 bases and J by 2 bases, with 9 bases between. The chain's CDR3 is CASSLGQVPYEQYF. The DNA for the CDR3 is TGCGCCAGCAGCTTGGGACAGGTGCCCTACGAGCAGTACTTC.

This clonotype was found many times. The chain uses TRBV24-1 and TRBJ2-1; 11 nucleotides align to TRBD2. The CDR3 runs 18 residues. With 10 bases clipped from V and 1 base from J, the junction kept 14 bases outside the gene matches. Germline CDR1 KGHDR, CDR2 SFDVKD. Here the CDR3 reads CATALAGEILRSYNEQFF. DNA for the CDR3: TGTGCCACTGCACTAGCGGGAGAGATTTTGCGATCCTACAATGAGCAGTTCTTC.

This clonotype was detected many times. The genes are TRBV7-2 and TRBJ1-2, with D maybe TRBD1 (5 bases). Germline V gene sequence: CDR1 SGHTA, CDR2 FQGNSA. V was shortened by 1 base and J by 7 bases, with 7 bases between the two germline ends. This CDR3 contains 12 residues. In nucleotides, the CDR3 is TGTGCCAGCAGCTTAGGCAGGGCTGGCTACACCTTC. Protein sequence: CASSLGRAGYTF.

This clonotype was counted at least ten times. The rearrangement links TRBV12-3 or TRBV12-4 to TRBJ2-2; 7 nucleotides agree with TRBD1. V was pared by 6 bases and J by 4 bases, with 8 bases of the junction left unmatched. There are 15 residues in the CDR3. In DNA, the CDR3 is TGTGCCAGCAGACTACAGGGGATGGTCACCGGGGAGCTGTTTTTT. Residues: CASRLQGMVTGELFF.

This sequence joins TRBV27 and TRBJ2-7; 10 nucleotides align to TRBD1. The junction had 9 bases not matched to a gene; V was cut back by 4 bases and J by 9 bases. The CDR3 loop spans 14 amino acids. CDR1 is MNHEY and CDR2 is SMNVEV in the germline V gene (reference sequence). The DNA of the CDR3 is TGTGCCAGCAGTTGGAGGGGACAGGGGACTGTGCAGTACTTC. Translation: CASSWRGQGTVQYF.

Here the CDR3 reads CASSLAGRLAEYNEQFF. In nucleotides, the CDR3 is TGTGCCAGCAGCTTAGCAGGGAGACTAGCGGAGTACAATGAGCAGTTCTTC. This chain joins TRBV7-6 and TRBJ2-1; 9 bases align to TRBD2. Trimming took 0 bases from V and 4 from J; bases not matched to a gene: 7. The CDR3 extends over 17 amino acids. Germline CDR1 and CDR2: SGHVS and FNYEAQ.

This clonotype was counted at least ten times. The chain joins TRBV12-3 or TRBV12-4 to TRBJ2-3; 9 nucleotides agree with TRBD2. The V gene end was trimmed by 4 bases and the J gene end by 1 base; junction bases not matched to a gene: 3. The CDR3 extends over 15 amino acids. The CDR3 DNA is TGTGCCAGCAGTTCGAGGACTAGCGGCACAGATACGCAGTATTTT. Its translation: CASSSRTSGTDTQYF.

This rearrangement joins TRBV21-1 to TRBJ2-1; TRBD2 is the table's D call, not checked against the DNA. TRBV21-1 is shown as a pseudogene. This CDR3 is 15 amino acids long. Here the CDR3 DNA reads TGTGCCAGCAGCACACTAGCGGGGGTCAACAATGAGCAGTTCTTC. This encodes CASSTLAGVNNEQFF.

This clonotype was detected only a few times. The V gene is TRBV27, the J gene TRBJ2-1; D not resolved. CDR1 is MNHEY, CDR2 SMNVEV, per germline (reference sequence). The CDR3 sequence is 12 residues long. Trimming cost V 7 bases and J 5 bases, with 9 bases left between them. CDR3 protein: CASTTLHNEQFF. Written as DNA, the CDR3 is TGTGCCAGCACCACCCTTCACAATGAGCAGTTCTTC.

This clonotype turned up a few times. The chain links TRBV11-2 to TRBJ2-5; D ambiguous. The germline CDR1 and CDR2 sequences are SGHAT and FQNNGV. The CDR3 extends over 13 amino acids. V lost 5 bases and J 1 base, leaving 8 bases between the germline ends. The CDR3 sequence is CASSPGPQETQYF. The CDR3 DNA follows: TGTGCCAGCAGCCCCGGACCCCAAGAGACCCAGTACTTC. Full variable domain (rest looked up from reference TRBV11-2 and TRBJ2-5): EAGVAQSPRYKIIEKRQSVAFWCNPISGHATLYWYQQILGQGPKLLIQFQNNGVVDDSQLPKDRFSAERLKGVDSTLKIQPAKLEDSAVYLCASSPGPQETQYFGPGTRLLVL.

Ten or more counts support this clonotype. The rearrangement uses TRBV29-1 and TRBJ2-3; 8 bases agree with TRBD1. V dropped 6 bases and J dropped 0; count of bases not matched to a gene: 8. Germline V lookup: CDR1 SQVTM, CDR2 ANQGSEA. The CDR3 covers 15 residues. CDR3 DNA sequence: TGCAGCGTCTATAAGACAGGGGATAGCACAGATACGCAGTATTTT. Translated: CSVYKTGDSTDTQYF.